These T cell receptor beta chains were read from a single sample in a study of CD8 T cells in ankylosing spondylitis. TCRdb reanalysed the 5' RACE reads using MiXCR and keeps one entry per CDR3 protein. The sample consists of 120,000 or so distinct CDR3 sequences, roughly 15% of them appearing once. Sequenced material: blood, either unsorted or a sorted T cell fraction (not recorded which). These receptors came from a female donor with ankylosing spondylitis or in good health (not recorded which). CDR3s include the opening cysteine and the closing phenylalanine or tryptophan. A D gene is named only where the DNA matches it firmly. A row's size may be missing; if present it is once, few, many or a size class.

d_call	v_call	clone_size	j_call	cdr3_aa	cdr3_nt
-	TRBV30	-	TRBJ1-1	CAWSTRVDTEAFF	TGTGCCTGGAGTACCAGGGTGGACACTGAAGCTTTCTTT
-	TRBV9	-	TRBJ2-5	CASSLDGREETQYF	TGTGCCAGCAGCCTAGATGGTAGGGAAGAGACCCAGTACTTC
TRBD1	TRBV5-1	few	TRBJ1-3	CASSLGPGQGSGNTIYF	TGCGCCAGCAGCTTGGGGCCGGGACAGGGTTCCGGAAACACCATATATTTT
TRBD2	TRBV7-7	-	TRBJ2-1	CASAMGSGGYNEQFF	TGTGCTAGCGCGATGGGTAGCGGGGGCTACAATGAGCAGTTCTTC
-	TRBV6-1	-	TRBJ2-7	CASRREAHPYEQYF	TGTGCCAGCAGGAGAGAAGCTCATCCCTACGAGCAGTACTTC
-	TRBV5-1	-	TRBJ2-3	CASSSTDSTDTQYF	TGCGCCAGCAGCTCAACTGACAGCACAGATACGCAGTATTTT
TRBD1	TRBV28	many	TRBJ2-2	CASSWGQANTGELFF	TGTGCCAGCAGCTGGGGACAGGCGAACACCGGGGAGCTGTTTTTT
-	TRBV7-9	once	TRBJ2-7	CASSIRDNSYEQYF	TGTGCCAGCAGCATCCGGGACAACTCCTACGAGCAGTACTTC
-	TRBV5-1	few	TRBJ1-4	CASSPGGVANEKLFF	TGCGCCAGCAGCCCGGGTGGGGTCGCTAATGAAAAACTGTTTTTT
TRBD1	TRBV20-1	many	TRBJ2-3	CSARGQGAGDTQYF	TGCAGTGCTAGGGGACAGGGGGCAGGGGATACGCAGTATTTT
-	TRBV7-9	-	TRBJ2-7	CASSSVSTTGFYEQYF	TGTGCCAGCAGCTCAGTGTCCACAACAGGGTTCTACGAGCAGTACTTC
-	TRBV14	few	TRBJ2-5	CASSHRTSPTTETQYF	TGTGCCAGCAGCCACAGAACCAGCCCAACGACGGAGACCCAGTACTTC
-	TRBV18	-	TRBJ2-5	CASSPRGEETQYF	TGTGCCAGCTCACCAAGGGGAGAAGAGACCCAGTACTTC
-	TRBV6-5	-	TRBJ2-1	CASSYWGATRYNEQFF	TGTGCCAGCAGTTACTGGGGGGCAACTCGGTACAATGAGCAGTTCTTC
-	TRBV12-3/TRBV12-4	many	TRBJ2-4	CASSLGGPNIQYF	TGTGCCAGCAGTTTGGGGGGTCCAAACATTCAGTACTTC
-	TRBV4-1	many	TRBJ1-2	CASSLPDSYGYTF	TGCGCCAGCAGCCTACCCGACAGCTATGGCTACACCTTC
TRBD2	TRBV14	few	TRBJ2-7	CASSQATSGRYEQYF	TGTGCCAGCAGCCAAGCAACTAGCGGGCGCTACGAGCAGTACTTC
-	TRBV6-6	many	TRBJ2-7	CASSSSLSYEQYF	TGTGCCAGCAGTTCTTCCCTGAGCTACGAGCAGTACTTC
-	TRBV5-8	many	TRBJ2-7	CASSSLLSHEQYF	TGTGCCAGCAGCTCCCTGTTGAGTCACGAGCAGTACTTC
-	TRBV5-1	-	TRBJ2-3	CASSLGHTDTQYF	TGCGCCAGCAGCTTGGGACACACAGATACGCAGTATTTT
-	TRBV6-1	many	TRBJ2-7	CASSEVAGVDEQYF	TGTGCCAGCAGTGAAGTGGCAGGGGTGGACGAGCAGTACTTC
-	TRBV7-6	-	TRBJ2-5	CASTPGPSSETQYF	TGTGCCAGCACACCGGGACCTTCATCTGAGACCCAGTACTTC
TRBD1	TRBV29-1	-	TRBJ1-5	CSVSHGTGTNQPQHF	TGCAGCGTATCGCACGGGACAGGTACCAATCAGCCCCAGCATTTT
-	TRBV7-3	-	TRBJ2-7	CASSFILGTDYEQYF	TGTGCCAGCAGCTTCATTTTGGGCACGGACTACGAGCAGTACTTC
TRBD2	TRBV20-1	few	TRBJ2-7	CSASLAGVYSSYEQYF	TGCAGTGCTAGTCTAGCGGGAGTTTACAGCTCCTACGAGCAGTACTTC
-	TRBV28	many	TRBJ1-5	CASSLIFQPQHF	TGTGCCAGCAGTTTAATTTTTCAGCCCCAGCATTTT
-	TRBV11-2	many	TRBJ2-7	CASSLVQIYEQYF	TGTGCCAGCAGCTTAGTACAGATCTACGAGCAGTACTTC
-	TRBV5-1	many	TRBJ2-1	CASSPEGDPSHEQFF	TGCGCCAGCAGCCCGGAAGGGGACCCCTCCCATGAGCAGTTCTTC
TRBD2	TRBV5-6	-	TRBJ2-1	CARGPGRFCGSGYNEQFF	TGTGCCAGGGGCCCCGGGCGGTTCTGCGGGAGCGGGTACAATGAGCAGTTCTTC
-	TRBV7-2	-	TRBJ1-6	CASSLVSAGANSPLHF	TGTGCCAGCAGCTTAGTCTCGGCAGGGGCCAATTCACCCCTCCACTTT
-	TRBV9	many	TRBJ2-2	CASSVGTLLTGELFF	TGTGCCAGCAGCGTAGGGACACTACTCACCGGGGAGCTGTTTTTT
-	TRBV20-1	few	TRBJ2-7	CSGTPRTFYEQYF	TGCAGTGGAACTCCCAGGACTTTCTACGAGCAGTACTTC
-	TRBV2	few	TRBJ2-1	CASRTTGTALNEQFF	TGTGCCAGCAGAACAACCGGGACCGCACTTAATGAGCAGTTCTTC
-	TRBV20-1	many	TRBJ1-6	CSATPSGTLHF	TGCAGTGCCACCCCCTCAGGAACCCTCCACTTT
TRBD2	TRBV30	-	TRBJ2-7	CAWGGGRSSYEQYF	TGTGCCTGGGGAGGCGGGAGGAGCTCCTACGAGCAGTACTTC
TRBD2	TRBV12-3/TRBV12-4	few	TRBJ2-3	CASSVSGRGGPDTQYF	TGTGCCAGCAGTGTTAGCGGGAGGGGGGGCCCAGATACGCAGTATTTT
TRBD1	TRBV3-1	few	TRBJ2-7	CASSQWTGPLYEQYF	TGTGCCAGCAGCCAATGGACAGGGCCCCTCTACGAGCAGTACTTC
TRBD1	TRBV7-9	many	TRBJ2-7	CASSPKDRRPYEQYF	TGTGCCAGCAGCCCCAAGGACAGGCGTCCCTACGAGCAGTACTTC
-	TRBV7-3	-	TRBJ2-1	CASSPQGAVTYNEQFF	TGTGCCAGCAGCCCCCAAGGAGCGGTTACCTACAATGAGCAGTTCTTC
-	TRBV18	-	TRBJ2-2	CASSPSSWRTGELFF	TGTGCCAGCTCACCCTCTTCGTGGCGGACCGGGGAGCTGTTTTTT
TRBD1	TRBV7-9	-	TRBJ2-7	CASSLGPTGSSYEQYF	TGTGCCAGCAGCTTAGGCCCGACAGGGAGCTCCTACGAGCAGTACTTC
TRBD2	TRBV28	-	TRBJ2-3	CASSSPFAGGESDTQYF	TGTGCCAGCAGTTCCCCCTTTGCGGGGGGGGAATCAGATACGCAGTATTTT
TRBD2	TRBV2	-	TRBJ2-3	CASWDYGRVDTQYF	TGTGCCAGCTGGGATTACGGGAGGGTCGATACGCAGTATTTT
-	TRBV4-2	few	TRBJ2-7	CASSQEPLGSNPYEQYF	TGTGCCAGCAGCCAAGAACCTCTCGGGAGCAATCCCTACGAGCAGTACTTC
-	TRBV29-1	many	TRBJ2-1	CSVEARNEQFF	TGCAGCGTTGAAGCTAGAAATGAGCAGTTCTTC
-	TRBV20-1	-	TRBJ2-5	CSVLSADGQYQETQYF	TGCAGTGTGCTTTCGGCGGACGGGCAGTACCAAGAGACCCAGTACTTC
-	TRBV18	-	TRBJ1-2	CASSPPGTDYGYTF	TGTGCCAGCTCACCACCCGGGACGGATTATGGCTACACCTTC
-	TRBV19	-	TRBJ2-6	CASRDFYSPGANVLTF	TGTGCCAGCCGCGACTTCTATTCTCCCGGGGCCAACGTCCTGACTTTC
TRBD2	TRBV12-5	few	TRBJ2-1	CASGLAILSGSLNEQFF	TGTGCTAGTGGTTTGGCCATACTGAGCGGGAGTCTGAATGAGCAGTTCTTC
-	TRBV12-3/TRBV12-4	many	TRBJ2-6	CASSFGGAGANVLTF	TGTGCCAGCAGTTTCGGGGGAGCGGGGGCCAACGTCCTGACTTTC
-	TRBV28	few	TRBJ1-6	CASRIRDSPLHF	TGTGCCAGCAGAATAAGGGATTCACCCCTCCACTTT
-	TRBV27	-	TRBJ2-7	CASSTLERAASSYEQYF	TGTGCCAGCAGTACTTTGGAGAGGGCGGCTTCCTCCTACGAGCAGTACTTC
-	TRBV12-3/TRBV12-4	-	TRBJ1-2	CASSFSGYGYTF	TGTGCCAGCAGTTTCTCAGGCTATGGCTACACCTTC
-	TRBV9	many	TRBJ2-3	CASSVRGTTDTQYF	TGTGCCAGCAGCGTTAGGGGTACGACAGATACGCAGTATTTT
-	TRBV5-1	many	TRBJ1-1	CASSLRAGTEAFF	TGCGCCAGCAGCTTAAGGGCGGGCACTGAAGCTTTCTTT
-	TRBV6-5	-	TRBJ1-5	CASRPGSSNQPQHF	TGTGCCAGCAGACCCGGGTCTAGCAATCAGCCCCAGCATTTT
-	TRBV5-1	few	TRBJ2-7	CASSLKGSLYEQYF	TGCGCCAGCAGCTTAAAGGGGAGTCTCTACGAGCAGTACTTC
-	TRBV5-5	-	TRBJ1-5	CASSLADRHQPQHF	TGTGCCAGCAGCTTGGCTGACAGGCATCAGCCCCAGCATTTT
-	TRBV27	many	TRBJ2-2	CASSRHRGAGELFF	TGTGCCAGCAGCCGCCATCGAGGGGCCGGGGAGCTGTTTTTT
-	TRBV20-1	-	TRBJ1-1	CRGLVGRHTEAFF	TGCAGGGGGCTAGTTGGCAGACACACTGAAGCTTTCTTT